This T cell receptor (beta chain) was observed in a study of immune evolution from preneoplasia to lung adenocarcinoma. This clone was seen once. Germline V lookup: CDR1 MRHNA, CDR2 SNTAGT. Trimming shortened V by 2 bases and J by 3 bases, and 10 bases separated the two germline ends. The CDR3 length is 15 residues. The data were produced by immunoSEQ multiplex PCR, yet TCRdb's version contains in-frame clones alone and is incomplete. The table includes 8,000 to 8,500 clones, 79% detected once. The chain couples TRBV6-4 to TRBJ2-2; a weak D match, TRBD1 (6 bases). This TCR was sampled from a person aged 60 to 85 with lung adenocarcinoma. Specimen: FFPE adjacent normal lung tissue. In DNA, the CDR3 is TGTGCCAGCAGTGACGGGTCAGGGGACACCGGGGAGCTGTTTTTT. Its translation: CASSDGSGDTGELFF.